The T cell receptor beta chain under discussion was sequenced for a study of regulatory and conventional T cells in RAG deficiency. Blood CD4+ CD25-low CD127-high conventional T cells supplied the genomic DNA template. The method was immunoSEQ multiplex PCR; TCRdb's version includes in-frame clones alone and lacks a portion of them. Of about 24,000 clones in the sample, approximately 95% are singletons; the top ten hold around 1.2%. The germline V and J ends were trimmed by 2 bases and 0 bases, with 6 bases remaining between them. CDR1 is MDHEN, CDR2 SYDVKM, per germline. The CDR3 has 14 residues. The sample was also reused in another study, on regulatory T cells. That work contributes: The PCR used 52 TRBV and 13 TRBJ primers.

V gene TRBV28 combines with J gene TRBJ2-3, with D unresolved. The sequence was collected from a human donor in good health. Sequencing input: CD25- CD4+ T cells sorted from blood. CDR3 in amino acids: CASSLAQSTDTQYF. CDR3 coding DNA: TGTGCCAGCAGTTTAGCACAGAGCACAGATACGCAGTATTTT. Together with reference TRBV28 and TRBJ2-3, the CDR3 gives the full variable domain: DVKVTQSSRYLVKRTGEKVFLECVQDMDHENMFWYRQDPGLGLRLIYFSYDVKMKEKGDIPEGYSVSREKKERFSLILESASTNQTSMYLCASSLAQSTDTQYFGPGTRLTVL.